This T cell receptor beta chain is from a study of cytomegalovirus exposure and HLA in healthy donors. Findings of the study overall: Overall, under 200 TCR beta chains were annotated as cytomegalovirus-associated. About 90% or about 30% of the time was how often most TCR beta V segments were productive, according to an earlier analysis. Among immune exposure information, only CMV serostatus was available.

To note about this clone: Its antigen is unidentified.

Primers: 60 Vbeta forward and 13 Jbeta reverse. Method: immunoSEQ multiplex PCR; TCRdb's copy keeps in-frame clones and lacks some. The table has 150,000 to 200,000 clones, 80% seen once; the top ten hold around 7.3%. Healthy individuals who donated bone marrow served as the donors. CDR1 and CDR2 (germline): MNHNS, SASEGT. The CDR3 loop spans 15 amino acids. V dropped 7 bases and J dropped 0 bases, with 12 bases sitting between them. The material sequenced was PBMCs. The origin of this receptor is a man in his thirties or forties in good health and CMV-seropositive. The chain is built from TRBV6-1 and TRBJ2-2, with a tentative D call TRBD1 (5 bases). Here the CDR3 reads CASTARQSNTGELFF. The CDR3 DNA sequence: TGTGCCAGCACCGCACGACAGTCGAACACCGGGGAGCTGTTTTTT.